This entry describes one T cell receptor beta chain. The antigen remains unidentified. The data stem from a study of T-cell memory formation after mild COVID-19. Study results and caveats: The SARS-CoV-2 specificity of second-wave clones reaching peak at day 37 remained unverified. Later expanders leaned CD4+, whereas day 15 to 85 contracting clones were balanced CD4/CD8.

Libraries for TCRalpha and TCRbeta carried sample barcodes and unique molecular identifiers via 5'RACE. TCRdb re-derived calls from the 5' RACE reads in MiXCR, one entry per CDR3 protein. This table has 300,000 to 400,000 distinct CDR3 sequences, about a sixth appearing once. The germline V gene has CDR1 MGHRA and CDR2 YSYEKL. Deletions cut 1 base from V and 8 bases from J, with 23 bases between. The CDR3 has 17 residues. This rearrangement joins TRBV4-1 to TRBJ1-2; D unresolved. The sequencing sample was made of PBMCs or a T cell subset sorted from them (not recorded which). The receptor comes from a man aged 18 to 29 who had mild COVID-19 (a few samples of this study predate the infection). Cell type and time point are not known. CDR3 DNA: TGCGCCAGCAGCCAAGCTCCGCCGGCCACAAGGGTTTGGGGCTACACCTTC. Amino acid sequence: CASSQAPPATRVWGYTF.